The clone carrying this T cell receptor (beta chain) was observed at least ten times. Researchers took RNA transcripts and amplified the TCR beta CDR3 regions from them. HTBI primers were the set used in a first-round RT-PCR of the TCR CDR3. TCRdb fed the multiplex PCR reads into MiXCR, producing one record per CDR3 protein. The repertoire has about 560,000 distinct CDR3 sequences, 14% of them found once; the top ten carry about 14%. The study enrolled patients aged 18 to 65 with newly diagnosed hyperthyroidism of under 2 months' duration. Out of 10 ml of fresh peripheral blood came the PBMCs. These data originate in a study of T cells in Graves' hyperthyroidism and ophthalmopathy. The CDR3 has 18 amino acids. Germline V CDR1 and CDR2: MNHEY, SVGEGT. With V trimmed by 2 bases and J by 4 bases, 8 bases remained unmatched.

The origin of this receptor is a woman aged 40-49 years with Graves' hyperthyroidism. Sequencing used blood. This chain links TRBV6-2 or TRBV6-3 with TRBJ2-1; TRBD2 matches at 13 bases. The CDR3: CASSYRLAGGTGYNEQFF. In DNA form, the CDR3 reads TGTGCCAGCAGTTACCGACTAGCGGGAGGCACCGGATACAATGAGCAGTTCTTC.